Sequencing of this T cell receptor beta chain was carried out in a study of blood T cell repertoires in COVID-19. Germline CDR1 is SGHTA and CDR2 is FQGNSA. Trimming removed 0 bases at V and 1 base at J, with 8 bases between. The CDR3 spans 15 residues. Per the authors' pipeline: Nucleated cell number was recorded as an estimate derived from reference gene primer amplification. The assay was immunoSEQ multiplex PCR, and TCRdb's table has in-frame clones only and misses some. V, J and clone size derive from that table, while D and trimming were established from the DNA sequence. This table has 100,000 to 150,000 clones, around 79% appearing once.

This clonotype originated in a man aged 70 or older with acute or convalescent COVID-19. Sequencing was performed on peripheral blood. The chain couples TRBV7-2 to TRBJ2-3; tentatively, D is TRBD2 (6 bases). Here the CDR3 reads CASSLAAGGTDTQYF. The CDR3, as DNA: TGTGCCAGCAGCTTAGCAGCGGGCGGCACAGATACGCAGTATTTT.